Shown below are 6 T cell receptor beta chains from a single sample sequenced in a study of beta chain features in type 1 diabetes. The study reverse transcribed the entire isolated RNA, so it sequenced expressed TCRB transcripts. This table comes from immunoSEQ multiplex PCR, and its TCRdb copy is limited to in-frame clones, with some not included. The sample gives more than 300,000 clones, around 15% of which show up once; about 0.018% is in the top ten. Input material: naive CD4+ T cells from blood. The receptors shown here come from a woman between 18 and 29 years old in good health.

This chain connects TRBV2 to TRBJ2-7, with D unclear. Germline V lookup: CDR1 SNHLY, CDR2 FYNNEI. There are 11 residues in the CDR3. Trimming took off 10 bases at V and 3 bases at J, with 10 bases between the two ends. CDR3 loop: CANIKNYEQYF. CDR3 sequence (DNA): TGTGCCAACATAAAAAACTACGAGCAGTACTTC.

This clone turned up a few times. This sequence joins TRBV4-3 and TRBJ2-6, with 7 bases that match TRBD2. Trimming cost V 0 bases and J 0 bases; bases outside gene matches: 2. Germline lookup yields CDR1 LGHNA and CDR2 YSLEER. This CDR3 has 17 amino acids. The CDR3 reads CASSQDGRGSGANVLTF. CDR3 DNA sequence: TGCGCCAGCAGCCAAGATGGGAGGGGCTCTGGGGCCAACGTCCTGACTTTC.

The chain uses TRBV5-1 and TRBJ2-7; D is possibly TRBD2 (5 bases). Germline V CDR1 and CDR2: SGHRS, YFSETQ. The CDR3 contains 14 residues. With 4 bases removed from V and 2 bases from J, the gap between germline ends came to 13 bases. CDR3 coding DNA: TGCGCCAGCAGCGTAGGTATGGAGGCCTACGAGCAGTACTTC. Translation gives CASSVGMEAYEQYF.

V gene TRBV9 combines with J gene TRBJ2-7; D is ambiguous. Germline V CDR1 and CDR2: SGDLS, YYNGEE. The CDR3 covers 14 residues. V was pared by 4 bases and J by 0 bases, with 11 bases between. In DNA, the CDR3 is TGTGCCAGCAGCCCTCGACTGAACTCCTACGAGCAGTACTTC. Translation: CASSPRLNSYEQYF.

This rearrangement joins TRBV10-3 to TRBJ2-3; TRBD2 aligns across 12 bases. There are 15 residues in the CDR3. V trimming: 8 bases; J trimming: 4 bases; junction bases outside the gene matches: 7. Germline-derived CDR1 and CDR2 are ENHRY and SYGVKD. DNA of the CDR3: TGTGCCATCGGGGAACTAGCGGGAGGCCCAGATACGCAGTATTTT. It codes for CAIGELAGGPDTQYF.

This chain links TRBV5-1 with TRBJ2-7; 10 bases match TRBD2. CDR3 size: 14 residues. V was pared by 6 bases and J by 7 bases, with 10 bases of the junction left unmatched. Germline CDR1 and CDR2: SGHRS and YFSETQ. CDR3: CASNSQTSGREQYF. CDR3 coding DNA: TGCGCCAGCAATTCCCAGACTAGCGGGCGTGAGCAGTACTTC. The full variable domain, rest sourced from reference TRBV5-1 and TRBJ2-7, is KAGVTQTPRYLIKTRGQQVTLSCSPISGHRSVSWYQQTPGQGLQFLFEYFSETQRNKGNFPGRFSGRQFSNSRSEMNVSTLELGDSALYLCASNSQTSGREQYFGPGTRLTVT.